The 21 T cell receptor beta chains in this list originate from one sample, sequenced in a study of T cells in tuberculosis. The method was immunoSEQ multiplex PCR; TCRdb's version includes in-frame clones alone and lacks a portion of them. The data hold over 30,000 clones, with approximately 90% observed a single time. Time point meaning: new active TB diagnosis, blood taken before or within 7 days of starting treatment. Sequencing was performed on PBMCs, taken at tuberculosis diagnosis. These receptors originate from an adult with tuberculosis.

This clone was seen just once. V and J are TRBV25-1 and TRBJ1-6; a weak D match, TRBD1 (5 bases). V lost 8 bases and J 3 bases, leaving 8 bases between the germline ends. CDR1 MGHDK and CDR2 SYGVNS come from the germline V gene. This CDR3 has 13 residues. The chain's CDR3 is CASSTGYNSPLHF. CDR3 nucleotide sequence: TGTGCCAGCTCTACAGGCTATAATTCACCCCTCCACTTT.

V and J are TRBV6-1 and TRBJ2-3, with 8 bases matching TRBD1. Per germline, CDR1 MNHNS and CDR2 SASEGT. V was clipped by 4 bases and J by 1 base; unmatched bases: 7. This CDR3 comprises 16 residues. The CDR3 loop is CASSAGTGSRTDTQYF. CDR3 sequence (DNA): TGTGCCAGCAGTGCTGGGACAGGCTCGCGCACAGATACGCAGTATTTT.

J is TRBJ1-6 and V is TRBV19; 9 bases are shared with TRBD1. V trimming: 4 bases; J trimming: 8 bases; junction bases outside the gene matches: 6. Germline V lookup: CDR1 LNHDA, CDR2 SQIVND (reference sequence). This CDR3 region has 15 residues. In DNA form, the CDR3 reads TGTGCCAGTAGTACCGGACAGGGGTCCTATTCACCCCTCCACTTT. This gives the protein CASSTGQGSYSPLHF.

This chain joins TRBV18 and TRBJ2-2; tentatively, D is TRBD1 (6 bases). Trimming pared 6 bases from V and 3 bases from J, leaving 17 bases between. Germline V gene data show CDR1 as KGHSH and CDR2 as LQKENI. The CDR3 runs to 16 residues. The CDR3 is CASSDWGHGDTGELFF. CDR3 DNA sequence: TGTGCCAGCTCCGACTGGGGGCATGGTGACACCGGGGAGCTGTTTTTT.

This clone counts as medium-sized. This chain connects TRBV28 to TRBJ1-1; tentatively, D is TRBD1 (5 bases). The CDR3 is 14 amino acids. Trimming left V 6 bases short and J 6 bases short, with 17 bases between. From germline, CDR1 is MDHEN and CDR2 SYDVKM. The CDR3 coding sequence is TGTGCCAGCAGCCATTCGGGTGTAGGGGCTGAAGCTTTCTTT. Translated: CASSHSGVGAEAFF.

In this sample, this clone turned up once. The rearrangement links TRBV5-1 to TRBJ2-5; 7 nucleotides match TRBD2. With V trimmed by 0 bases and J by 4 bases, 3 bases remained unmatched. Germline V gives CDR1 SGHRS, CDR2 YFSETQ. This CDR3 has 14 amino acids. CDR3 sequence: CASSLATSAETQYF. CDR3 coding DNA: TGCGCCAGCAGCTTGGCTACTAGCGCAGAGACCCAGTACTTC.

The V and J genes are TRBV7-9 and TRBJ2-2; a weak D match, TRBD1 (5 bases). The V end lost 3 bases, the J end lost 0 bases, and 8 bases lay between the germline ends. CDR1 and CDR2 (germline): SEHNR, FQNEAQ (reference sequence). This CDR3 region has 15 residues. The CDR3 DNA reads as TGTGCCAGCAGCTTGGACATAACGAACACCGGGGAGCTGTTTTTT. Protein sequence: CASSLDITNTGELFF.

This clone was recorded once. The chain carries TRBV2 and TRBJ2-3; 16 bases are shared with TRBD2. CDR1 is SNHLY and CDR2 is FYNNEI in the germline V gene. This CDR3 contains 14 residues. Losses at the gene ends were 7 bases for V and 13 bases for J; bases not matched to a gene: 8. CDR3 sequence (DNA): TGTGCCAGCATGGAGGGGACTAGCGGGGGGGCCGAGTATTTT. Encoded protein: CASMEGTSGGAEYF.

V and J are TRBV28 and TRBJ2-7; TRBD1 matches 12 bases. The CDR3 is 15 residues long. The germline V gene has CDR1 MDHEN and CDR2 SYDVKM. J gave up 4 bases and V 6 bases, and 7 bases lay outside the gene matches. CDR3 DNA sequence: TGTGCCAGCAGAGAGGAGGGACAGGGGGCTTACGAGCAGTACTTC. Protein: CASREEGQGAYEQYF.

V is TRBV7-3 and J is TRBJ2-2, with 7 bases aligning to TRBD2. Looked up from germline, CDR1 is SGHTA and CDR2 is FQGTGA. Unmatched junction bases numbered 12, after V lost 6 bases and J lost 2 bases. This CDR3 has 17 amino acids. This CDR3 reads CASRYGGDPTNTGELFF. In nucleotides, the CDR3 is TGTGCCAGCAGATATGGGGGGGACCCTACAAACACCGGGGAGCTGTTTTTT.

The chain has TRBV5-4 and TRBJ2-7, with 7 bases aligning to TRBD1. Germline V gene sequence: CDR1 SGHNT, CDR2 YYREEE (reference sequence). V lost 4 bases, J lost 0 bases, and 4 bases stayed unmatched. CDR3 length: 14 amino acids. The CDR3 is CASSTGTDSYEQYF. The CDR3, as DNA: TGTGCCAGCAGCACGGGGACAGACTCCTACGAGCAGTACTTC.

This clone is a singleton in its sample. This rearrangement joins TRBV4-2 to TRBJ2-1, with TRBD1 identical over 10 bases. This CDR3 has 16 residues. Losses at the gene ends were 4 bases for V and 5 bases for J; bases not matched to a gene: 8. Germline CDR1 LGHNA, CDR2 YNFKEQ. The CDR3 nucleotides read TGTGCCAGCAGCCCTTACCGGGACAGGGGTAACAATGAGCAGTTCTTC. It specifies CASSPYRDRGNNEQFF.

The chain has TRBV6-6 and TRBJ1-4; D may be TRBD1 (5 bases). Trimming took 2 bases from V and 5 from J, leaving 6 bases between them. Germline lookup yields CDR1 MNHNY and CDR2 SVGAGI (reference sequence). The CDR3 loop spans 13 amino acids. The DNA of the CDR3 is TGTGCCAGCAGTTACAGGGGAAATGAAAAACTGTTTTTT. This sequence encodes CASSYRGNEKLFF.

This chain joins TRBV7-2 and TRBJ2-7; 8 nucleotides agree with TRBD1. The germline CDR1 and CDR2 sequences are SGHTA and FQGNSA. This CDR3 is built from 16 residues. Unmatched junction bases numbered 9, after V lost 1 base and J lost 4 bases. DNA of the CDR3: TGTGCCAGCAGCTTAGGGTGGGGGACAGGAGATTACGAGCAGTACTTC. Protein: CASSLGWGTGDYEQYF.

This clone has only one observation. The rearrangement joins TRBV10-2 to TRBJ2-5, with 10 bases aligning to TRBD2. CDR3 length: 15 residues. Germline CDR1 WSHSY, CDR2 SAAADI. Germline trimming cut 3 bases from V and 3 bases from J; bases unmatched to any gene: 4. The CDR3 here is CASSEASGSKETQYF. The CDR3 DNA reads TGCGCCAGCAGTGAAGCTAGCGGGAGTAAAGAGACCCAGTACTTC.

V usage is TRBV9 and J usage is TRBJ1-2; perhaps TRBD1 as D (6 bases). Trimming removed 0 bases at V and 5 bases at J, with 8 bases between. The CDR3 length is 13 residues. Looked up from germline, CDR1 is SGDLS and CDR2 is YYNGEE. The CDR3 sequence is CASSVGRGYGYTF. The CDR3 DNA follows: TGTGCCAGCAGCGTAGGCAGGGGATATGGCTACACCTTC.

The chain links TRBV12-5 to TRBJ1-1; tentatively, D is TRBD1 (5 bases). Per the germline V gene, CDR1 is LGHNT and CDR2 is FRNRAP. This CDR3 spans 15 amino acids. Trimming shortened V by 0 bases and J by 7 bases, and 15 bases separated the two germline ends. The CDR3 here is CASGLVSGLRREAFF. The CDR3 bases are TGTGCTAGTGGTTTGGTATCAGGGCTGAGACGTGAAGCTTTCTTT. Looking up the rest from reference TRBV12-5 and TRBJ1-1 gives the full variable domain: DARVTQTPRHKVTEMGQEVTMRCQPILGHNTVFWYRQTMMQGLELLAYFRNRAPLDDSGMPKDRFSAEMPDATLATLKIQPSEPRDSAVYFCASGLVSGLRREAFFGQGTRLTVV.

As DNA, the CDR3 is TGTGCCAGCTCCCAAGGGAGGGACGAAGCTTTCTTT. Its protein product is CASSQGRDEAFF. The chain uses TRBV7-8 and TRBJ1-1; tentative D call: TRBD1 (5 bases). Trimming removed 8 bases from V and 8 bases from J, with 15 bases in between. Germline CDR1 reads SGHVS; CDR2 reads FQNEAQ. The CDR3 is made up of 12 amino acids.

The chain joins TRBV30 to TRBJ2-2, with D possibly matching TRBD2 (5 bases). This CDR3 spans 20 amino acids. Trimming stripped 0 bases from V and 6 bases from J, with 29 bases between. The germline gives CDR1 GTSNPN, CDR2 SVGIG (reference sequence). In DNA, the CDR3 is TGTGCCTGGAGTGTATTTGAGGGCCTAGGGAGTATTGTAGTTCCCGGGGAGCTGTTTTTT. Translation: CAWSVFEGLGSIVVPGELFF.

J is TRBJ2-5 and V is TRBV10-2, with 12 bases lining up with TRBD2. CDR3 length: 15 amino acids. V lost 6 bases to trimming and J lost 1 base; unmatched junction nucleotides: 3. Germline assignment: CDR1 WSHSY and CDR2 SAAADI. The CDR3 sequence is CASRRLAGVQETQYF. In nucleotides, the CDR3 is TGCGCCAGCAGGAGACTAGCGGGGGTCCAAGAGACCCAGTACTTC.

This chain connects TRBV6-5 to TRBJ2-7; 11 bases match TRBD2. The CDR3 covers 16 residues. Trimming took 4 bases from V and 6 from J; bases not matched to a gene: 11. Germline lookup yields CDR1 MNHEY and CDR2 SVGAGI. The DNA of the CDR3 is TGTGCCAGCAGTTCTCTAGCGGGGGGAGCTCCGATCGAGCAGTACTTC. This encodes CASSSLAGGAPIEQYF.